This section outlines one T cell receptor beta chain sequence together with its context. Trimming stripped 2 bases from V and 5 bases from J, with 10 bases between. Germline CDR1 and CDR2: SGDLS and YYNGEE. The CDR3 contains 13 residues. This sample was taken from a study of blood T cell repertoires in COVID-19. Sequencing was performed with immunoSEQ multiplex PCR; in TCRdb, only in-frame clones are kept and a portion is missing. There are tens of thousands of clones in the sample; roughly 83% occur only once, and about 24% lies in the top ten. The gene calls are TRBV9 and TRBJ2-5, with D tentatively TRBD1 (5 bases). This clonotype was sampled from a human donor with acute or convalescent COVID-19. The donor label of this sample is uncertain. The sequenced sample was peripheral blood. The CDR3 nucleotides are TGTGCCAGCAGCGTCCAGGGTAGCGAGACCCAGTACTTC. It yields the protein CASSVQGSETQYF.